The next 28 T cell receptor beta chains were all read from a single sample in a study of T cell repertoires in cytomegalovirus infection. TCRdb recomputed calls from the reads with MiXCR, one row per CDR3 protein. The sample lists 150,000 or so distinct CDR3 sequences; about a quarter were seen once. Input material: PBMCs. Receptors originate from a human donor in good health (CMV status not recorded). Some clones in this sample may be carry-over from other donors' samples.

The V gene is TRBV20-1, the J gene TRBJ2-3, with D possibly matching TRBD2 (6 bases). The V end was cut by 4 bases, the J end by 4 bases, with 9 bases between. CDR1 DFQATT and CDR2 SNEGSKA come from the germline V gene (reference sequence). This CDR3 is built from 12 residues. CDR3 sequence reads: CSANPGADTQYF. CDR3 bases: TGCAGTGCTAACCCGGGAGCAGATACGCAGTATTTT.

The chain has TRBV20-1 and TRBJ1-1, with TRBD1 matching 7 bases. Germline V gene lookup returns CDR1 DFQATT and CDR2 SNEGSKA (reference sequence). The trim removed 1 base at V and 1 base at J, leaving 3 bases unmatched. The CDR3 spans 14 residues. The CDR3 region is CSARATGWNTEAFF. CDR3 in DNA: TGCAGTGCTAGAGCGACAGGGTGGAACACTGAAGCTTTCTTT.

This clonotype was seen more than once but under ten times. The CDR3 sequence is CASSLPGSPYEQYF. The CDR3 DNA reads TGTGCCAGCAGTTTGCCGGGATCACCCTACGAGCAGTACTTC. The rearrangement joins TRBV12-3 or TRBV12-4 to TRBJ2-7, with a tentative D call TRBD2 (5 bases). V was trimmed by 3 bases and J by 2 bases, leaving 11 bases between them. The CDR3 runs to 14 residues.

The chain employs TRBV20-1 and TRBJ2-3; 12 bases line up with TRBD2. With 6 bases clipped from V and 1 base from J, the junction kept 11 bases outside the gene matches. The CDR3 contains 17 residues. Germline lookup yields CDR1 DFQATT and CDR2 SNEGSKA (reference sequence). The CDR3 sequence: CSATGTSGCGGTDTQYF. CDR3 DNA: TGCAGTGCCACCGGGACTAGCGGGTGTGGGGGCACAGATACGCAGTATTTT.

The rearrangement uses TRBV20-1 and TRBJ1-2, with 9 nucleotides matching TRBD1. This CDR3 is 15 amino acids long. In germline, CDR1 is DFQATT, CDR2 SNEGSKA (reference sequence). With 3 bases clipped from V and 6 bases from J, the junction kept 11 bases outside the gene matches. CDR3 nucleotides: TGCAGTGCTAGGGGGGGACAGGGAGCATGGGATGGCTACACCTTC. Translation: CSARGGQGAWDGYTF.

The genes are TRBV4-1 and TRBJ2-4; D assignment may be TRBD1 or TRBD2 (5 bases each). This CDR3 comprises 13 residues. With 7 bases removed from V and 8 bases from J, the gap between germline ends came to 15 bases. Germline loops: CDR1 MGHRA, CDR2 YSYEKL. CDR3 nucleotide sequence: TGCGCCAGCACCCAGGGCGTCGGGGACATTCAGTACTTC. Protein product: CASTQGVGDIQYF.

The rearrangement joins TRBV2 to TRBJ2-7; 12 bases line up with TRBD1. The trim removed 6 bases at V and 3 bases at J, leaving 9 bases unmatched. This CDR3 has 16 amino acids. CDR1 and CDR2 from the germline V gene are SNHLY and FYNNEI. DNA of the CDR3: TGTGCCAGCAGGGGGGACAGGGGGCTGGTGATCTACGAGCAGTACTTC. This gives the protein CASRGDRGLVIYEQYF.

This clonotype was counted between two and nine times. The chain has TRBV5-4 and TRBJ1-2; D not certain. Per the germline V gene, CDR1 is SGHNT and CDR2 is YYREEE (reference sequence). This CDR3 spans 12 amino acids. Trimming cost V 3 bases and J 6 bases, with 9 bases left between them. The chain's CDR3 is CASSSGPDGYTF. The CDR3 nucleotides are TGTGCCAGCAGCTCGGGCCCCGATGGCTACACCTTC. Filled out from reference TRBV5-4 and TRBJ1-2, the complete variable domain reads ETGVTQSPTHLIKTRGQQVTLRCSSQSGHNTVSWYQQALGQGPQFIFQYYREEENGRGNFPPRFSGLQFPNYSSELNVNALELDDSALYLCASSSGPDGYTFGSGTRLTVV.

The sample holds a few counts of this clonotype. The gene calls are TRBV12-5 and TRBJ2-5, with a possible D match to TRBD1 (6 bases). The V gene's germline CDR1 is LGHNT and CDR2 FRNRAP. The CDR3 is 14 residues long. With 5 bases removed from V and 5 bases from J, the gap between germline ends came to 15 bases. The CDR3 spells CASGPGHPSETQYF. CDR3 bases: TGTGCTAGTGGTCCGGGACATCCTTCGGAGACCCAGTACTTC.

The V and J genes are TRBV7-9 and TRBJ2-2, with 9 bases lining up with TRBD1. Germline assignment: CDR1 SEHNR and CDR2 FQNEAQ (reference sequence). The junction had 6 bases not matched to a gene; V was cut back by 0 bases and J by 4 bases. CDR3 length equals 17 residues. In DNA, the CDR3 is TGTGCCAGCAGCTTAGCGCCGGGACAGGGAAGCACCGGGGAGCTGTTTTTT. The encoded protein is CASSLAPGQGSTGELFF.

V gene TRBV6-2 or TRBV6-3 combines with J gene TRBJ2-7; perhaps TRBD1 as D (5 bases). This CDR3 has 12 amino acids. CDR1 and CDR2 from the germline V gene are MNHEY and SVGEGT. V was pared by 7 bases and J by 1 base, with 8 bases between. The CDR3 here is CASKGVSYEQYF. In nucleotides, the CDR3 is TGTGCCAGCAAAGGGGTTTCCTACGAGCAGTACTTC.

This clonotype was counted at least ten times. The chain joins TRBV7-2 to TRBJ1-3; 9 nucleotides agree with TRBD1. This CDR3 spans 16 amino acids. The germline CDR1 and CDR2 sequences are SGHTA and FQGNSA. V shed 6 bases and J 4 bases; nucleotides not matched to a gene: 10. CDR3 residues: CASSLQGAVAGNTIYF. DNA for the CDR3: TGTGCCAGCAGTTTACAGGGGGCTGTCGCCGGAAACACCATATATTTT.

This clonotype was recorded at least ten times. The chain recombines TRBV12-3 or TRBV12-4 with TRBJ1-2; perhaps TRBD1 as D (6 bases). The CDR3 length is 14 residues. V dropped 4 bases and J dropped 5 bases, with 14 bases sitting between them. The CDR3 here is CASSSKGQFYGYTF. The CDR3 DNA reads as TGTGCCAGCAGTTCGAAAGGACAGTTTTATGGCTACACCTTC.

This clonotype showed up just a few times. The chain joins TRBV3-1 to TRBJ2-5; D remains ambiguous. The CDR3 extends over 11 amino acids. The germline V gene encodes CDR1 LGHDT and CDR2 YNNKEL (reference sequence). Trimming removed 5 bases from V and 5 bases from J, with 6 bases in between. The CDR3 bases are TGTGCCAGCAGCGTGCTGGAGACCCAGTACTTC. Translation: CASSVLETQYF.

The chain links TRBV20-1 to TRBJ2-7, with 7 bases that match TRBD2. The CDR3 covers 13 residues. Trimming cost V 5 bases and J 1 base; bases outside gene matches: 5. Germline V gives CDR1 DFQATT, CDR2 SNEGSKA (reference sequence). The CDR3 DNA sequence: TGCAGTGCTGCGAGCGGGAAGTCCTACGAGCAGTACTTC. Its protein product is CSAASGKSYEQYF.

This chain uses TRBV7-8 with TRBJ2-1, with 13 bases aligning to TRBD2. Germline lookup yields CDR1 SGHVS and CDR2 FQNEAQ. The junction had 8 bases not matched to a gene; V was cut back by 2 bases and J by 4 bases. This CDR3 has 18 residues. The CDR3 region has the DNA TGTGCCAGCAGCTTACCCTGGACTAGCGGGGGCCAATACAATGAGCAGTTCTTC. This gives the protein CASSLPWTSGGQYNEQFF.

V and J are TRBV19 and TRBJ2-7, with D maybe TRBD1 (6 bases). Trimming shortened V by 7 bases and J by 2 bases, and 12 bases separated the two germline ends. The CDR3 totals 13 residues. CDR1 LNHDA and CDR2 SQIVND come from the germline V gene (reference sequence). The CDR3 region has the DNA TGTGCCAGTACCGATGGGACAACCTACGAGCAGTACTTC. Encoded protein: CASTDGTTYEQYF. Complete variable domain (other parts from reference TRBV19 and TRBJ2-7): DGGITQSPKYLFRKEGQNVTLSCEQNLNHDAMYWYRQDPGQGLRLIYYSQIVNDFQKGDIAEGYSVSREKKESFPLTVTSAQKNPTAFYLCASTDGTTYEQYFGPGTRLTVT.

V gene TRBV6-5 combines with J gene TRBJ1-3; a possible D gene is TRBD1 (5 bases). The V gene's germline CDR1 is MNHEY and CDR2 SVGAGI. The CDR3 totals 18 residues. V lost 3 bases to trimming and J lost 0 bases, with 18 bases between them. Written as DNA, the CDR3 is TGTGCCAGCAGTTATGGCCAGCGGGGCGGCTCCTCTGGAAACACCATATATTTT. Amino acid sequence: CASSYGQRGGSSGNTIYF.

The CDR3 DNA reads TGTGCCATAGGGGAGCCAGCGGGATCCTACAATGAGCAGTTCTTC. Translated: CAIGEPAGSYNEQFF. The chain carries TRBV7-2 and TRBJ2-1; TRBD2 agrees at 7 bases. Per the germline V gene, CDR1 is SGHTA and CDR2 is FQGNSA. With 10 bases clipped from V and 1 base from J, the junction kept 10 bases outside the gene matches. CDR3 length equals 15 residues.

This clonotype was observed at least ten times. The chain links TRBV28 to TRBJ2-5; possibly TRBD1 for D (6 bases). The V gene lost 6 bases and the J gene lost 1 base, with 15 bases spanning the gap. The CDR3 has 15 amino acids. Germline V gene lookup returns CDR1 MDHEN and CDR2 SYDVKM. CDR3 sequence: CASSYPTDSQETQYF. In nucleotides, the CDR3 is TGTGCCAGCAGCTACCCGACGGACAGCCAAGAGACCCAGTACTTC.

The chain joins TRBV19 to TRBJ1-1; the D gene is possibly TRBD1 (5 bases). V was pared by 6 bases and J by 4 bases, with 18 bases between. CDR1 is LNHDA and CDR2 is SQIVND in the germline V gene (reference sequence). The CDR3 covers 15 residues. CDR3 residues: CASSLDIRQTTEAFF. CDR3 bases: TGTGCCAGTAGCCTGGACATACGGCAGACCACTGAAGCTTTCTTT.

This clonotype was seen a few times. This chain's CDR3 is CASSRLGADTQYF. The CDR3 nucleotides are TGTGCCAGCAGCCGACTAGGGGCAGATACGCAGTATTTT. The chain employs TRBV7-2 and TRBJ2-3, with D possibly matching TRBD2 (6 bases). Between the trimmed V and J ends, which lost 5 bases and 4 bases, there was a span of 10 bases. Per germline, CDR1 SGHTA and CDR2 FQGNSA. The CDR3 runs 13 residues.

The rearrangement links TRBV29-1 to TRBJ2-3; 8 positions match TRBD1. CDR3 size: 12 residues. The V and J ends lost 7 bases and 7 bases, in that order; junction bases with no gene match: 7. Looked up from germline, CDR1 is SQVTM and CDR2 is ANQGSEA. This CDR3 reads CSAGQGANTQYF. The CDR3, as DNA: TGCAGCGCGGGGCAGGGGGCGAATACGCAGTATTTT.

This clonotype has at least ten counts. The chain uses TRBV10-3 and TRBJ1-1; 8 bases line up with TRBD1. V was clipped by 4 bases and J by 4 bases; unmatched bases: 5. Germline V gene lookup returns CDR1 ENHRY and CDR2 SYGVKD. The CDR3 covers 14 residues. Here the CDR3 DNA reads TGTGCCATCAGTGGGATAACAGGGGGCACTGAAGCTTTCTTT. Translation: CAISGITGGTEAFF.

The chain's CDR3 is CAIREGQSNEQFF. CDR3 in DNA: TGTGCCATCAGGGAGGGACAAAGCAATGAGCAGTTCTTC. The chain joins TRBV10-3 to TRBJ2-1, with D perhaps matching TRBD1 or TRBD2 (6 bases each). The length of the CDR3 is 13 residues. V lost 6 bases and J lost 6, with 12 bases in between. Germline values: CDR1 ENHRY, CDR2 SYGVKD.

This clonotype has a count of ten or more. The chain employs TRBV12-3 or TRBV12-4 and TRBJ1-5; the D is unclear. The CDR3 spans 18 residues. Trimming took off 1 base at V and 2 bases at J, with 18 bases between the two ends. Here the CDR3 reads CASSLENTGSRGNQPQHF. The CDR3 DNA sequence: TGTGCCAGCAGTTTAGAGAATACGGGGAGTAGGGGCAATCAGCCCCAGCATTTT.

This clonotype was seen many times. The chain couples TRBV7-2 to TRBJ1-3; possible D gene TRBD1, 6 bases. The CDR3 extends over 13 amino acids. From germline, CDR1 is SGHTA and CDR2 FQGNSA. V shed 3 bases and J shed 7 bases, with 10 bases lying between them. This CDR3 reads CASSLGGLNTIYF. CDR3 nucleotides: TGTGCCAGCAGCTTGGGGGGGCTCAACACCATATATTTT.

The gene calls are TRBV6-2 or TRBV6-3 and TRBJ2-1, with TRBD2 as a possible D gene (6 bases). This CDR3 comprises 14 residues. Germline CDR1 reads MNHEY; CDR2 reads SVGEGT. V lost 0 bases and J 4 bases, leaving 7 bases between the germline ends. The CDR3 DNA reads as TGTGCCAGCAGTTACTCGACTAGATACAATGAGCAGTTCTTC. Protein sequence: CASSYSTRYNEQFF.